Below are 8 T cell receptor beta chains sequenced from a single sample in a study of T-cell memory formation after mild COVID-19. TCRdb analysed the 5' RACE reads with MiXCR anew, one entry per CDR3 protein. This table has a few hundred thousand distinct CDR3 sequences, roughly 20% appearing once. Sequenced: PBMCs or a T cell subset sorted from them (not recorded which). These receptors came from a man aged 18 to 30 who had mild COVID-19 (a few samples of this study predate the infection). Cell type and time point are not known.

Only a few counts were recorded for this clonotype. The genes are TRBV10-3 and TRBJ1-2; perhaps TRBD1 as D (5 bases). Germline V gives CDR1 ENHRY, CDR2 SYGVKD. V was clipped by 6 bases and J by 4 bases, with 15 bases between them. This CDR3 spans 14 amino acids. The CDR3 loop is CAIRKDDSGYGYTF. In DNA form, the CDR3 reads TGTGCCATCAGGAAGGACGACAGTGGCTATGGCTACACCTTC.

This clonotype was picked up a small number of times. The chain employs TRBV20-1 and TRBJ1-2, with 7 bases that match TRBD1. CDR3 size: 12 residues. CDR1 and CDR2 from the germline V gene are DFQATT and SNEGSKA (reference sequence). CDR3 loop: CSQEGANYGYTF. In DNA form, the CDR3 reads TGCAGCCAGGAGGGGGCGAACTATGGCTACACCTTC.

This clonotype has more than one count but fewer than ten. The chain couples TRBV4-1 to TRBJ2-5; TRBD2 matches 7 bases. CDR1 and CDR2 (germline): MGHRA, YSYEKL. CDR3 size: 17 residues. Losses at the gene ends were 6 bases for V and 2 bases for J; bases not matched to a gene: 15. The CDR3, as DNA: TGCGCCAGCAGTCGACTGGAACGGGGAGGGCGACAAGAGACCCAGTACTTC. It translates to CASSRLERGGRQETQYF.

This clonotype was seen only a few times. This rearrangement joins TRBV19 to TRBJ2-5; D may be TRBD1 (6 bases). The V end was cut by 7 bases, the J end by 5 bases, with 17 bases between. The CDR3 is 14 amino acids. CDR1 LNHDA and CDR2 SQIVND come from the germline V gene (reference sequence). The CDR3, as DNA: TGTGCCAGTACCCGAACCGGGACATCGGAGACCCAGTACTTC. As protein: CASTRTGTSETQYF.

This clonotype was picked up a small number of times. The V gene is TRBV12-3 or TRBV12-4, the J gene TRBJ2-1; D is undetermined. This CDR3 is built from 13 residues. Trimming pared 6 bases from V and 4 bases from J, leaving 10 bases between. CDR3 loop: CASSPTRYNEQFF. In DNA, the CDR3 is TGTGCCAGCAGCCCGACACGATACAATGAGCAGTTCTTC.

The V call is TRBV6-2 or TRBV6-3, the J call TRBJ2-5, with D perhaps matching TRBD1 (5 bases). This CDR3 has 13 amino acids. V was shortened by 0 bases and J by 3 bases, with 5 bases between the two germline ends. Germline V gene lookup returns CDR1 MNHEY and CDR2 SVGEGT. The CDR3 reads CASSYSTEETQYF. CDR3 in DNA: TGTGCCAGCAGTTACTCGACAGAAGAGACCCAGTACTTC.

This clonotype was seen a few times. The chain employs TRBV7-9 and TRBJ2-1, with D perhaps matching TRBD2 (5 bases). The CDR3 is 16 residues long. The germline V gene encodes CDR1 SEHNR and CDR2 FQNEAQ (reference sequence). V gave up 1 base and J gave up 2 bases, with 12 bases separating them. The CDR3 coding sequence is TGTGCCAGCAGCTTAGAATCACGGAGGCCCTACAATGAGCAGTTCTTC. This codes for CASSLESRRPYNEQFF. Filled out from reference TRBV7-9 and TRBJ2-1, the complete variable domain reads DTGVSQNPRHKITKRGQNVTFRCDPISEHNRLYWYRQTLGQGPEFLTYFQNEAQLEKSRLLSDRFSAERPKGSFSTLEIQRTEQGDSAMYLCASSLESRRPYNEQFFGPGTRLTVL.

The chain combines TRBV7-9 with TRBJ2-7; TRBD2 matches at 13 bases. Germline V CDR1 and CDR2: SEHNR, FQNEAQ (reference sequence). With 4 bases clipped from V and 1 base from J, the junction kept 13 bases outside the gene matches. The CDR3 spans 19 residues. CDR3 sequence (DNA): TGTGCCAGCAGCTCCACCCCCGGGACTAGCGGGGTAACATCCTACGAGCAGTACTTC. As protein: CASSSTPGTSGVTSYEQYF. The full variable domain, with the rest looked up from reference TRBV7-9 and TRBJ2-7, is DTGVSQNPRHKITKRGQNVTFRCDPISEHNRLYWYRQTLGQGPEFLTYFQNEAQLEKSRLLSDRFSAERPKGSFSTLEIQRTEQGDSAMYLCASSSTPGTSGVTSYEQYFGPGTRLTVT.